This T cell receptor (beta chain) emerged from a study of human T cells and chemical hapten exposure. As for the study in general: Small volume differences among pooled libraries mainly caused per-sample TCR yield variation.

Researchers extracted total RNA from unfractionated whole blood. Germline CDR1 SGHRS, CDR2 YFSETQ. The CDR3 sequence is 16 residues long. TCRdb used MiXCR to reprocess the 5' RACE reads, holding one entry per CDR3 protein. The sample contains tens of thousands of distinct CDR3 sequences, more than 7% of which appear only once. Comment on this clonotype: A junction end diverges from the germline sequence, so it may reflect a read error.

This receptor was taken from a male donor in good health. The rearrangement links TRBV5-1 to TRBJ2-1; TRBD2 aligns across 13 bases. CDR3 protein: CASSLTLAGGSNGQFF. CDR3 DNA: TGCGCCAGCAGCTTGACACTAGCGGGAGGGTCGAATGGGCAGTTCTTC.